The 11 T cell receptor beta chains reported below all come from one sample, sequenced in a study of blood T cell repertoires in COVID-19 (dated by TCRdb to 2020 to 2021). The library was generated by the immunoSEQ multiplex PCR assay. As stored in TCRdb, this immuneACCESS dataset retains in-frame rearrangements with V and J assigned. A fraction of the clones does not appear; measured against another copy, unresolved V genes explain less than half of the discrepancy, and the remainder lacks a known reason. Present in this sample are around 270,000 clones, roughly 91% of which were seen just once. The top ten clones comprise about 4.2% of the sample. The sequencing sample was made of peripheral blood. The origin of the receptors is a man aged 35-49 years with acute or convalescent COVID-19.

This clone is a singleton in its sample. The chain couples TRBV12-5 to TRBJ2-1; 7 nucleotides agree with TRBD2. The CDR3 consists of 14 residues. The V and J ends lost 5 bases and 10 bases, in that order; junction bases with no gene match: 11. Germline CDR1 and CDR2: LGHNT and FRNRAP. As DNA, the CDR3 is TGTGCTAGTGGTCTGGGAGGGTTCAGTGGGGAGCAGTTCTTC. It yields the protein CASGLGGFSGEQFF.

Note on this clone: This same CDR3 is encoded by further DNA sequences in the sample. The genes are TRBV6-6 and TRBJ2-7, with 9 nucleotides matching TRBD1. The trim removed 0 bases at V and 2 bases at J, leaving 2 bases unmatched. The CDR3 runs 15 residues. CDR1 and CDR2 (germline): MNHNY, SVGAGI (reference sequence). Written as DNA, the CDR3 is TGTGCCAGCAGTTACTCGGGGACAGGGCCCTACGAGCAGTACTTC. Amino acids: CASSYSGTGPYEQYF.

V gene TRBV2 combines with J gene TRBJ1-5; TRBD1 aligns across 9 bases. CDR1 and CDR2 from the germline V gene are SNHLY and FYNNEI. J lost 7 bases, V lost 5 bases, and 9 bases had no gene match. The CDR3 is made up of 15 amino acids. The CDR3 DNA sequence: TGTGCCAGCAGTCGTATACAGGGGGCGGGGCAGCCCCAGCATTTT. Protein product: CASSRIQGAGQPQHF.

The chain recombines TRBV13 with TRBJ2-1; D call uncertain. V lost 5 bases to trimming and J lost 7 bases, with 18 bases between them. There are 15 residues in the CDR3. The V gene's germline CDR1 is PRHDT and CDR2 FYEKMQ (reference sequence). CDR3 protein: CASSPRSGFSNEQFF. The CDR3 nucleotides read TGTGCCAGCAGCCCCAGGTCAGGTTTTTCAAATGAGCAGTTCTTC. The variable domain in full, with the rest retrieved from reference TRBV13 and TRBJ2-1, is AAGVIQSPRHLIKEKRETATLKCYPIPRHDTVYWYQQGPGQDPQFLISFYEKMQSDKGSIPDRFSAQQFSDYHSELNMSSLELGDSALYFCASSPRSGFSNEQFFGPGTRLTVL.

The chain joins TRBV6-5 to TRBJ1-5; D not certain. The V gene lost 0 bases and the J gene lost 1 base, with 7 bases spanning the gap. The CDR3 is 15 residues long. The germline CDR1 and CDR2 sequences are MNHEY and SVGAGI. CDR3 nucleotide sequence: TGTGCCAGCAGTTACTCTCTCGGGAGCAATCAGCCCCAGCATTTT. It is translated as CASSYSLGSNQPQHF.

This clone was seen a few times. The chain has TRBV10-1 and TRBJ2-7; 7 bases agree with TRBD1. J was trimmed by 7 bases and V by 0 bases; bases with no gene match: 3. The CDR3 has 13 residues. Germline V gene data show CDR1 as WNHNN and CDR2 as SYGVQD (reference sequence). CDR3: CASSESRQGEQYF. Here the CDR3 DNA reads TGCGCCAGCAGTGAGTCGCGACAGGGAGAGCAGTACTTC.

The V gene is TRBV5-6, the J gene TRBJ2-2; possible D gene TRBD2, 7 bases. V shed 4 bases and J shed 1 base, with 17 bases lying between them. The CDR3 contains 17 residues. The germline V gene has CDR1 SGHDT and CDR2 YYEEEE. Written as DNA, the CDR3 is TGTGCCAGCAGCCAAAGGCGGGGGCAAAGGAACACCGGGGAGCTGTTTTTT. Translating it yields CASSQRRGQRNTGELFF. The entire variable domain, with the rest obtained from reference TRBV5-6 and TRBJ2-2, is as follows: DAGVTQSPTHLIKTRGQQVTLRCSPKSGHDTVSWYQQALGQGPQFIFQYYEEEERQRGNFPDRFSGHQFPNYSSELNVNALLLGDSALYLCASSQRRGQRNTGELFFGEGSRLTVL.

This clone came up once. V and J are TRBV11-2 and TRBJ2-7, with 9 bases matching TRBD1. From germline, CDR1 is SGHAT and CDR2 FQNNGV. J was trimmed by 6 bases and V by 1 base; bases with no gene match: 1. This CDR3 is 13 amino acids long. CDR3 nucleotides: TGTGCCAGCAGCTTAGGACAGGGGGTCGAGCAGTACTTC. This translates into CASSLGQGVEQYF.

V and J are TRBV2 and TRBJ2-7; possible D gene TRBD1, 6 bases. V shed 2 bases and J shed 7 bases, with 9 bases lying between them. The germline V gene encodes CDR1 SNHLY and CDR2 FYNNEI. The CDR3 is made up of 12 amino acids. CDR3 bases: TGTGCCAGCAGTGAAACAGGGCATGAGCAGTACTTC. Its protein is CASSETGHEQYF.

The chain has TRBV4-2 and TRBJ1-1, with D unclear. This CDR3 is built from 15 residues. The germline CDR1 and CDR2 sequences are LGHNA and YNFKEQ. Trimming cost V 1 base and J 9 bases, with 18 bases left between them. The CDR3 here is CASSQVPPETQQAFF. The DNA for the CDR3 is TGTGCCAGCAGCCAAGTACCCCCGGAGACGCAGCAAGCTTTCTTT.

This clone has just one count. This sequence joins TRBV15 and TRBJ2-3; TRBD2 might be the D (6 bases). The CDR3 is 16 residues long. The germline V and J ends were trimmed by 0 bases and 5 bases, with 15 bases remaining between them. Germline V lookup: CDR1 LNHNV, CDR2 YYDKDF (reference sequence). CDR3: CATSRDHDGGVDTQYF. The DNA for the CDR3 is TGTGCCACCAGCAGAGATCACGACGGGGGAGTAGATACGCAGTATTTT.